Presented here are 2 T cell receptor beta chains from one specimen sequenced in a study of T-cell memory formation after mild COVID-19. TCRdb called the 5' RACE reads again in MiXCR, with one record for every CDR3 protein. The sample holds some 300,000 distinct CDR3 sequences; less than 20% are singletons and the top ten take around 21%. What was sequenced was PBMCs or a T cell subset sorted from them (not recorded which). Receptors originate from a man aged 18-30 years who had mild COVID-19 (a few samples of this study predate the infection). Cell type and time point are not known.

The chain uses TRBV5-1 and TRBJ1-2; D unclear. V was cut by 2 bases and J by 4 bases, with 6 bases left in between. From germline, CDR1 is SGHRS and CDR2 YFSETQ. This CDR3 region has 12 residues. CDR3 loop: CASSFDLYGYTF. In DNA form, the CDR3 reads TGCGCCAGCAGCTTCGACCTCTATGGCTACACCTTC.

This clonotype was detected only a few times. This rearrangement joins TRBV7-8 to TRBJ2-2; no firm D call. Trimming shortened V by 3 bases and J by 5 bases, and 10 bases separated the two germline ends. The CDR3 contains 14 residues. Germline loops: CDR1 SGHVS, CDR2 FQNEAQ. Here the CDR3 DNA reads TGTGCCAGCAGCTTGTTACAGATTACCGGGGAGCTGTTTTTT. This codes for CASSLLQITGELFF.